One and the same sample provided the 24 T cell receptor beta chains below, sequenced in a study of blood T cell repertoires in COVID-19 (dated by TCRdb to 2018 to 2021). Receptor libraries were prepared by the immunoSEQ multiplex PCR assay. The source is immuneACCESS, and TCRdb retained only in-frame sequences with V and J called. Part of the clones is not carried over; for the studies checked, unresolved V genes explain less than half of this, and the remainder is unexplained. This sample lists a few hundred thousand clones; 75% to 90% were detected once. The leading ten clones occupy roughly 0.99% of the sample. Sequencing was carried out using PBMCs or T cells enriched from blood (not recorded which). These receptors all stem from a man between 18 and 35 years old who had recovered from COVID-19.

V usage is TRBV5-1 and J usage is TRBJ1-2, with no clear D. The V gene's germline CDR1 is SGHRS and CDR2 YFSETQ. The CDR3 length is 12 residues. The ends were cut back, 3 bases at V and 7 bases at J, with 10 bases in the middle. The DNA for the CDR3 is TGCGCCAGCAGCTATGAATCAGGTGGCTACACCTTC. It specifies CASSYESGGYTF. Full variable domain (remainder filled in from reference TRBV5-1 and TRBJ1-2): KAGVTQTPRYLIKTRGQQVTLSCSPISGHRSVSWYQQTPGQGLQFLFEYFSETQRNKGNFPGRFSGRQFSNSRSEMNVSTLELGDSALYLCASSYESGGYTFGSGTRLTVV.

This chain joins TRBV15 and TRBJ1-1; D is uncertain. Trimming removed 5 bases at V and 6 bases at J, with 16 bases between. The CDR3 is made up of 14 amino acids. Germline CDR1 is LNHNV and CDR2 is YYDKDF (reference sequence). DNA of the CDR3: TGTGCCACCAGCCGGCGGGGAGACTCGCCTGAAGCTTTCTTT. Translation gives CATSRRGDSPEAFF.

This rearrangement joins TRBV10-3 to TRBJ1-1; TRBD1 might be the D (5 bases). The CDR3 runs to 12 residues. The V end lost 7 bases, the J end lost 5 bases, and 11 bases lay between the germline ends. CDR1 and CDR2 (germline): ENHRY, SYGVKD. The CDR3 here is CAITSGGTEAFF. As DNA, the CDR3 is TGTGCCATCACCTCGGGGGGAACTGAAGCTTTCTTT.

The V and J genes are TRBV7-8 and TRBJ1-4; D remains unclear. From germline, CDR1 is SGHVS and CDR2 FQNEAQ. V lost 0 bases and J lost 8, with 7 bases in between. CDR3 size: 13 residues. The CDR3 reads CASSLAPVEKLFF. CDR3 DNA sequence: TGTGCCAGCAGCTTAGCTCCAGTAGAAAAACTGTTTTTT.

V gene TRBV11-3 combines with J gene TRBJ2-2; 9 bases line up with TRBD2. This CDR3 is 15 amino acids long. Trimming removed 3 bases from V and 4 bases from J; junction bases left unmatched: 3. Germline V lookup: CDR1 SGHNT, CDR2 YENEEA. CDR3 DNA: TGTGCCAGCAGCTTGCGGGAGGGTAGCACCGGGGAGCTGTTTTTT. This codes for CASSLREGSTGELFF. Full variable domain (missing parts from reference TRBV11-3 and TRBJ2-2): EAGVVQSPRYKIIEKKQPVAFWCNPISGHNTLYWYLQNLGQGPELLIRYENEEAVDDSQLPKDRFSAERLKGVDSTLKIQPAELGDSAVYLCASSLREGSTGELFFGEGSRLTVL.

The chain has TRBV11-2 and TRBJ2-1; 8 nucleotides match TRBD1. Germline trimming cut 7 bases from V and 10 bases from J; bases unmatched to any gene: 9. Germline CDR1 SGHAT, CDR2 FQNNGV. The CDR3 covers 13 residues. CDR3 nucleotide sequence: TGTGCCAGCAACTTTCAGGGGGCTCAGGAGCAGTTCTTC. Translation: CASNFQGAQEQFF. Supplemented by reference TRBV11-2 and TRBJ2-1, the full variable domain reads EAGVAQSPRYKIIEKRQSVAFWCNPISGHATLYWYQQILGQGPKLLIQFQNNGVVDDSQLPKDRFSAERLKGVDSTLKIQPAKLEDSAVYLCASNFQGAQEQFFGPGTRLTVL.

The chain uses TRBV5-1 and TRBJ2-1; 10 nucleotides line up with TRBD2. The CDR3 consists of 15 residues. Trimming took 3 bases from V and 5 from J; bases not matched to a gene: 5. CDR1 and CDR2 (germline): SGHRS, YFSETQ. CDR3 sequence reads: CASSSRTSGNNEQFF. The CDR3 bases are TGCGCCAGCAGCTCCAGGACTAGCGGAAACAATGAGCAGTTCTTC.

As regards this clone: The sample contains more than one DNA sequence encoding this CDR3. The chain recombines TRBV18 with TRBJ1-5; possible D gene TRBD1, 5 bases. Germline CDR1 is KGHSH and CDR2 is LQKENI. V lost 2 bases, J lost 6 bases, and 11 bases lay in between. The CDR3 covers 14 residues. CDR3 protein: CASSPGQGGQPQHF. CDR3 in DNA: TGTGCCAGCTCACCAGGGCAGGGTGGTCAGCCCCAGCATTTT. Using reference TRBV18 and TRBJ1-5 for the parts outside the CDR3, the full variable domain is NAGVMQNPRHLVRRRGQEARLRCSPMKGHSHVYWYRQLPEEGLKFMVYLQKENIIDESGMPKERFSAEFPKEGPSILRIQQVVRGDSAAYFCASSPGQGGQPQHFGDGTRLSIL.

The chain combines TRBV7-9 with TRBJ1-2, with 10 nucleotides matching TRBD1. CDR1 is SEHNR and CDR2 is FQNEAQ in the germline V gene (reference sequence). This CDR3 has 17 residues. The V gene end was trimmed by 5 bases and the J gene end by 1 base; junction bases not matched to a gene: 10. The CDR3 DNA follows: TGTGCCAGCAGCACTCCGACAGGGGGCTTAGGTAACTATGGCTACACCTTC. As protein: CASSTPTGGLGNYGYTF. The full variable domain, in which reference TRBV7-9 and TRBJ1-2 provide the parts outside the CDR3, is DTGVSQNPRHKITKRGQNVTFRCDPISEHNRLYWYRQTLGQGPEFLTYFQNEAQLEKSRLLSDRFSAERPKGSFSTLEIQRTEQGDSAMYLCASSTPTGGLGNYGYTFGSGTRLTVV.

The CDR3 DNA is TGCGCCAGCAGCTGGATTCCGGGAAGCTCCTACGAGCAGTACTTC. The encoded protein is CASSWIPGSSYEQYF. The genes are TRBV5-1 and TRBJ2-7, with D tentatively TRBD2 (5 bases). The CDR3 runs 15 residues. CDR1 is SGHRS and CDR2 is YFSETQ in the germline V gene. V was cut by 3 bases and J by 0 bases, with 13 bases left in between. The full variable domain, with the rest looked up from reference TRBV5-1 and TRBJ2-7, is KAGVTQTPRYLIKTRGQQVTLSCSPISGHRSVSWYQQTPGQGLQFLFEYFSETQRNKGNFPGRFSGRQFSNSRSEMNVSTLELGDSALYLCASSWIPGSSYEQYFGPGTRLTVT.

The chain uses TRBV3-1 (or the pseudogene TRBV3-2) and TRBJ1-1, with unresolved D. Germline V gene sequence: CDR1 LGHDT, CDR2 YNNKEL (reference sequence). V lost 5 bases and J lost 7, with 14 bases in between. CDR3 length: 13 amino acids. Here the CDR3 reads CASSSGAYREAFF. The CDR3 nucleotides are TGTGCCAGCAGCTCCGGTGCTTACCGTGAAGCTTTCTTT.

This clone was detected once. The sample contains more than one DNA sequence encoding this CDR3. The chain couples TRBV18 to TRBJ2-1; TRBD1 matches at 7 bases. From germline, CDR1 is KGHSH and CDR2 LQKENI. The CDR3 has 15 residues. Trimming at V came to 3 bases and at J to 4 bases, leaving 6 bases not matched to a gene. Here the CDR3 DNA reads TGTGCCAGCTCACCTCCGTGGACAGGATACAATGAGCAGTTCTTC. Protein sequence: CASSPPWTGYNEQFF.

The chain combines TRBV7-8 with TRBJ2-1; 9 bases fit TRBD2. The CDR3 contains 16 residues. After removal of 6 bases from V and 4 bases from J, the junction contained 10 bases not matched to a gene. CDR1 is SGHVS and CDR2 is FQNEAQ in the germline V gene. This CDR3 reads CASRFTLAGVYNEQFF. The CDR3 nucleotides read TGTGCCAGCAGGTTCACCTTAGCGGGAGTGTACAATGAGCAGTTCTTC.

V is TRBV7-9 and J is TRBJ1-2, with 7 nucleotides matching TRBD1. From germline, CDR1 is SEHNR and CDR2 FQNEAQ (reference sequence). V trimming: 7 bases; J trimming: 3 bases; junction bases outside the gene matches: 5. This CDR3 is built from 13 residues. The CDR3 DNA is TGTGCCAGCACCCTAACAGGGGACTATGGCTACACCTTC. It encodes CASTLTGDYGYTF.

This clone appeared once. The chain couples TRBV15 to TRBJ1-5, with 10 bases that match TRBD1. The CDR3 is 16 residues long. Looked up from germline, CDR1 is LNHNV and CDR2 is YYDKDF (reference sequence). The V segment lost 6 bases and the J segment 4 bases; nucleotides outside the gene matches: 9. As DNA, the CDR3 is TGTGCCACCAGGTCTAGAGGGACAGGGGATAATCAGCCCCAGCATTTT. Translated: CATRSRGTGDNQPQHF.

V is TRBV19 and J is TRBJ1-1; 11 nucleotides line up with TRBD1. CDR1 is LNHDA and CDR2 is SQIVND in the germline V gene (reference sequence). The CDR3 extends over 17 amino acids. The V segment lost 3 bases and the J segment 4 bases; nucleotides outside the gene matches: 10. For the CDR3, the DNA is TGTGCCAGTAGTATTTCTAACACCGGGACAGGGGGCACTGAAGCTTTCTTT. Translation gives CASSISNTGTGGTEAFF.

The J gene is TRBJ2-1, the V gene TRBV9; the D gene is possibly TRBD2 (6 bases). Germline assignment: CDR1 SGDLS and CDR2 YYNGEE. Trimming left V 2 bases short and J 0 bases short, with 12 bases between. CDR3 length: 16 amino acids. DNA of the CDR3: TGTGCCAGCAGCGTCCAGGCGGGGAGCTCCTACAATGAGCAGTTCTTC. It translates to CASSVQAGSSYNEQFF.

The chain has TRBV18 and TRBJ1-3; 8 bases map to TRBD1. The CDR3 is 16 residues long. V was pared by 4 bases and J by 5 bases, with 10 bases of the junction left unmatched. Per germline, CDR1 KGHSH and CDR2 LQKENI. CDR3 residues: CASSLQGAGNRNTIYF. CDR3 coding DNA: TGTGCCAGCTCACTCCAGGGGGCAGGAAACAGAAACACCATATATTTT.

CDR3 residues: CASSWRGVPDQPQHF. The DNA for the CDR3 is TGTGCCAGCAGCTGGAGGGGTGTTCCCGATCAGCCCCAGCATTTT. The chain carries TRBV9 and TRBJ1-5, with D perhaps matching TRBD1 (5 bases). Germline loops: CDR1 SGDLS, CDR2 YYNGEE. CDR3 length: 15 residues. The germline V and J ends were trimmed by 4 bases and 5 bases, with 16 bases remaining between them.

CDR3: CASRKTSSETQYF. The CDR3 DNA follows: TGTGCAAGTCGAAAGACTAGTTCCGAGACCCAGTACTTC. V gene TRBV12-2 combines with J gene TRBJ2-5; the table's D call, TRBD2, has no DNA check behind it. TRBV12-2 corresponds to a pseudogene. This CDR3 region has 13 residues.

The rearrangement links TRBV7-2 to TRBJ2-2, with TRBD1 identical over 7 bases. The germline V gene encodes CDR1 SGHTA and CDR2 FQGNSA. V lost 0 bases and J lost 5; bases outside the gene matches: 3. CDR3 length: 15 amino acids. CDR3 sequence (DNA): TGTGCCAGCAGCTTAGCTAACAGGGGTACCGGGGAGCTGTTTTTT. It yields the protein CASSLANRGTGELFF. Full variable domain (rest looked up from reference TRBV7-2 and TRBJ2-2): GAGVSQSPSNKVTEKGKDVELRCDPISGHTALYWYRQSLGQGLEFLIYFQGNSAPDKSGLPSDRFSAERTGGSVSTLTIQRTQQEDSAVYLCASSLANRGTGELFFGEGSRLTVL.

The chain uses TRBV5-1 and TRBJ1-6; D is possibly TRBD1 (6 bases). CDR1 is SGHRS and CDR2 is YFSETQ in the germline V gene. The V gene lost 3 bases and the J gene lost 16 bases, with 17 bases spanning the gap. This CDR3 has 13 amino acids. In DNA, the CDR3 is TGCGCCAGCAGCTCTGACGGGACATCACGACTCCACTTT. Amino acid sequence: CASSSDGTSRLHF. The full variable domain, with the rest looked up from reference TRBV5-1 and TRBJ1-6, is KAGVTQTPRYLIKTRGQQVTLSCSPISGHRSVSWYQQTPGQGLQFLFEYFSETQRNKGNFPGRFSGRQFSNSRSEMNVSTLELGDSALYLCASSSDGTSRLHFGNGTRLTVT.

The chain uses TRBV4-2 and TRBJ1-2; D might be TRBD1 (6 bases). V was pared by 0 bases and J by 4 bases, with 12 bases between. This CDR3 comprises 15 residues. Germline CDR1 LGHNA, CDR2 YNFKEQ. CDR3 in DNA: TGTGCCAGCAGCCAAGATCGACAGGTTTTCTATGGCTACACCTTC. Its protein is CASSQDRQVFYGYTF.

This clone came up once. The genes are TRBV5-6 and TRBJ2-7; D may be TRBD2 (5 bases). This CDR3 spans 13 amino acids. Trimming shortened V by 5 bases and J by 3 bases, and 12 bases separated the two germline ends. Germline-derived CDR1 and CDR2 are SGHDT and YYEEEE. This chain's CDR3 is CASRQRISYEQYF. CDR3 sequence (DNA): TGTGCCAGCAGACAGCGGATTAGCTACGAGCAGTACTTC.